This T cell receptor (beta chain) emerged from a study of T cells in Graves' hyperthyroidism and ophthalmopathy (dated by TCRdb to the late 2010s). At the level of the whole study: Peripheral blood samples were taken at initial diagnosis, before any treatment was given. To identify TCR V-J signatures that set the groups apart, the researchers used a discovery cohort of approximately 98 patients, made up of 40 to 45 with Graves' ophthalmopathy and 55 to 65 with stable Graves' hyperthyroidism. Whether ophthalmopathy could be predicted prospectively was tested in an independent validation cohort made up of about 20 hyperthyroidism patients plus 17 patients who later progressed to ophthalmopathy. The 75 to 100 discovery patients were randomly split 7:3 into training and test sets. In about six Graves' hyperthyroidism patients, the study also compared T-cell repertoires from thyroid tissue with T-cell repertoires from blood. Once sampling was done, hyperthyroidism patients were given methimazole at a starting dose of 30 mg daily, whereas ophthalmopathy patients were given high-dose intravenous methylprednisolone. According to the paper, TCR Vbeta CDR3 sequencing was carried out on roughly 130 peripheral blood samples, which came from approximately 41 ophthalmopathy, roughly 75 hyperthyroidism and roughly 17 progressor patients.

Measured from the cysteine to the phenylalanine, the CDR3 is 14 residues long. The DNA shown is the 42-base CDR3, in frame from base 1. Based on the germline V gene (reference sequence), the CDR1 and CDR2 sequences are MNHNY and SVGAGI. From V the trimming removes 0 bases and from J it removes 3 bases, while the gene matches leave 2 bases of the junction unaccounted for. Overall study results and their limits: Sample size was not statistically predetermined, and investigators were not blinded to group allocation. During validation, the model predicted progression to ophthalmopathy a median of approximately six months ahead of onset, with roughly 65% sensitivity and less than 85% specificity. Most expanded thyroid clonotypes (frequency above 0.001) were also detected in blood, suggesting blood repertoires may reflect thyroid immune responses. A model built on a 13 V-J signature distinguished ophthalmopathy from stable hyperthyroidism, reaching 85% to 90% sensitivity and 81.08% specificity in cross-validation and 80%/75% in testing.

TCR beta CDR3 regions were amplified from RNA transcripts. For the first round of RT-PCR on the TCR CDR3, the HTBI primer set was used together with the Qiagen OneStep RT-PCR kit. Libraries were constructed in a second round of multiplex PCR, after which size selection and purification were carried out. Paired-end sequencing of the libraries was performed with 100 bp reads on an Illumina HiSeq2000. As for how the authors treated the data: SOAPnuke was used to process the raw data, removing reads that contained adapters or uncalled bases, had a mean Phred below 15, or lacked an exact match to the constant primer or identifier. High-quality paired reads were merged with COPE v1.2.5, and unique nucleotide sequences were defined as clonotypes. MiTCR v1.1 was used to align the clonotypes against IMGT TRBV, TRBD and TRBJ reference segments. The analysis was restricted to V-J combinations with a frequency above 0.0001, which together covered 99% to 99.2% of the repertoires. The TCS score was defined as F50 (clonal expansion) divided by E x V (chaos), with BLOSUM62-based TCRdist calculated between CDR3 peptides within each V-J. Welch's t-statistics and random forest reduced some 510 V-J features to 10 to 15, which were used in a naive Bayes classifier (R e1071). In-frame beta chains were kept once TCRdb had trimmed the public reads at Q25 with fastp and called clones with MiXCR. All rows with the same CDR3 protein become a single entry with the most common DNA and genes. What appears here as the V and J calls and clone size reflects TCRdb's work, not the paper's. The sample contains around 440,000 distinct CDR3 sequences, 15% to 18% of them found a single time. Clones ranked in the top ten supply over 12% of the sample.

This clonotype was counted many times. Which antigen it targets is not known. One base away there is no much larger clone; base qualities are not given. Stable Graves' hyperthyroidism was defined as the absence of progression to ophthalmopathy over 18 months of follow-up. Hyperthyroidism patients were newly diagnosed, had a disease duration of under 2 months, and were aged 18 to 65 years. Any patient with an uncontrolled infection, another autoimmune disease, pregnancy or lactation was excluded. Clinical symptoms, serum thyroxine and TRAb, thyroid ultrasound, and orbital computed tomography formed the basis for the diagnoses. PBMCs were isolated from more than 8 ml of fresh peripheral blood by Ficoll-Paque density gradient centrifugation. Total RNA was extracted using Trizol reagent, and RNA quality was assessed on an Agilent 2100 Bioanalyzer.

In this chain, TRBV6-6 is recombined with TRBJ2-7; 7 of the junction bases match TRBD1. The receptor comes from a woman younger than 30 with Graves' hyperthyroidism. Sequences were obtained from blood. The DNA is as follows: TGTGCCAGCAGTTACTCCGGGACAGACTACGAGCAGTACTTC. It codes for CASSYSGTDYEQYF.